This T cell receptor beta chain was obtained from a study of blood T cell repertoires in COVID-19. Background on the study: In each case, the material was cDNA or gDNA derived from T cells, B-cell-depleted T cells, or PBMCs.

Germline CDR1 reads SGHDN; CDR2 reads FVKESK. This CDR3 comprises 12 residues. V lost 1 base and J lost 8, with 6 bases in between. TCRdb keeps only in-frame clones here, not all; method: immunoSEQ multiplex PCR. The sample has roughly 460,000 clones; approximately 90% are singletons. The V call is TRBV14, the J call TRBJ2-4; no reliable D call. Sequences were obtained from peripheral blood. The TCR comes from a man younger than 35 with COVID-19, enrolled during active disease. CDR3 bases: TGTGCCAGCAGCCAAGTCCTACACATTCAGTACTTC. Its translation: CASSQVLHIQYF.